This T cell receptor beta chain was identified in a study of T cell repertoires in cytomegalovirus infection. Findings and limits, study-wide: It was HLA-C-restricted CMV-specific TCR beta clonotypes that dominated the response ex vivo.

TCRdb called the reads again in MiXCR, with one record for every CDR3 protein. The table lists roughly 920,000 distinct CDR3 sequences, about a third of them singletons. This clonotype has a handful of counts. Its antigen is unidentified. Germline loops: CDR1 LGHNA, CDR2 YSLEER. The CDR3 extends over 13 amino acids. The ends were cut back, 0 bases at V and 4 bases at J, with 5 bases in the middle. This specimen was cultured CD8+ T cells from PBMCs, taken from culture after CMV antigen stimulation. The TCR sequence derives from a human donor in good health (CMV status not recorded). Some clones in this sample may be carry-over from other donors' samples. The chain joins TRBV4-3 to TRBJ2-3; D ambiguous. The CDR3 sequence: CASSQDGADTQYF. Written as DNA, the CDR3 is TGCGCCAGCAGCCAAGATGGAGCAGATACGCAGTATTTT.